These T cell receptor beta chains were read from a single sample in a study of T cell responses to AZD1222 COVID-19 vaccine. Sequenced by immunoSEQ multiplex PCR; TCRdb stores in-frame clones only, minus some. This table has about 35,000 clones, around 84% appearing once. Sample: peripheral blood, taken 28 days after the second AZD1222 dose. Every receptor here comes from an adult who received the AZD1222 COVID-19 vaccine. CDR3s include the opening cysteine and the closing phenylalanine or tryptophan.

J	V	CDR3
TRBJ1-1	TRBV19	CASSIEGFTEAFF
TRBJ2-1	TRBV6-1	CASREAGGPYNEQFF
TRBJ1-6	TRBV30	CAWSVAGTYNSPLHF
TRBJ1-3	TRBV19	CASSPPDQPGNTIYF
TRBJ2-7	TRBV25-1	CASSGQGTYEQYF
TRBJ1-1	TRBV21-1	CANIKQNRSNTEAFF
TRBJ1-6	TRBV3-1/TRBV3-2	CASSPVPNSPLHF
TRBJ2-7	TRBV18	CASSPGDSSYEQYF
TRBJ1-5	TRBV6-6	CASSPRQGDQPQHF
TRBJ1-1	TRBV28	CASSPGVPARQAFF
TRBJ1-4	TRBV5-5	CASTRDSDNEKLFF
TRBJ1-6	TRBV6-5	CASGQGEIHSPLHF